The rows below give T cell receptor beta chains drawn from one sample of a study of blood T cells in healthy people across ages. MiXCR was run by TCRdb on the 5' RACE reads, yielding one entry per CDR3 protein. The sample contains roughly 1.9 million distinct CDR3 sequences, around 40% of which appear only once. Source material: blood. The receptors come from a human donor in good health. The CDR3 runs from the conserved cysteine through the conserved F or W. The order of the fields is V gene, J gene, D gene, clone size, CDR3 DNA, CDR3 protein. The D gene is left open where the match is weak. For some rows the clone size is stated as once, few or many, or as a class when expanded; others skip it.

V: TRBV7-2
J: TRBJ1-1
D: TRBD1
size: NA
DNA: TGTGCCAGCAGCCATACAGGGGGCAGACCGGGGACTGAAGCTTTCTTT
CDR3: CASSHTGGRPGTEAFF

V: TRBV4-3
J: TRBJ1-2
D: TRBD1
size: NA
DNA: TGCGCCAGCAGCCGGACAGGGAGGAGCGAGGGCTACACCTTC
CDR3: CASSRTGRSEGYTF

V: TRBV11-1
J: TRBJ1-1
D: NA
size: few
DNA: TGTGCCAGCAGCAGAGGAGAGGGGCGTTCGACTGAAGCTTTCTTT
CDR3: CASSRGEGRSTEAFF

V: TRBV7-9
J: TRBJ1-5
D: NA
size: NA
DNA: TGTGCCAGCAGCTTTAGAGAAGAGCCCCAGCATTTT
CDR3: CASSFREEPQHF

V: TRBV6-2/TRBV6-3
J: TRBJ2-1
D: TRBD2
size: few
DNA: TGTGCCAGCAGTTACACGGGCGGGGGGGCCTCGAGGTTCGATGAGCAGTTCTTC
CDR3: CASSYTGGGASRFDEQFF

V: TRBV4-3
J: TRBJ1-2
D: NA
size: NA
DNA: TGCGCCAGCAGCCAAGAATTCCTTCGGGAGGATCCTAACTATGGCTACACCTTC
CDR3: CASSQEFLREDPNYGYTF

V: TRBV7-2
J: TRBJ1-6
D: NA
size: NA
DNA: TGTGCCAGCAGCTTAGCGGTAGGCAGCCAGAGTTCACCCCTCCACTTT
CDR3: CASSLAVGSQSSPLHF

V: TRBV7-6
J: TRBJ2-1
D: NA
size: few
DNA: TGTGCCAGCAGCTTACGGGGCGGGGAGAATGAGCAGTTCTTC
CDR3: CASSLRGGENEQFF

V: TRBV29-1
J: TRBJ1-2
D: NA
size: many
DNA: TGCAGCGTTGGGTACTCCTATGGCTACACCTTC
CDR3: CSVGYSYGYTF

V: TRBV10-3
J: TRBJ2-3
D: NA
size: few
DNA: TGTGCCATCAGTGAGTCGGGGGACGTCACAGATACGCAGTATTTT
CDR3: CAISESGDVTDTQYF

V: TRBV20-1
J: TRBJ2-4
D: NA
size: NA
DNA: TGCAGTGCGCCCCCGGTAGCCAAAAACATTCAGTACTTC
CDR3: CSAPPVAKNIQYF

V: TRBV10-3
J: TRBJ1-2
D: NA
size: NA
DNA: TGTACCATCAGTGATTCCAGGAAAGAAGGCTACACCTTC
CDR3: CTISDSRKEGYTF

V: TRBV7-2
J: TRBJ2-5
D: NA
size: many
DNA: TGTGCCAGCAGCTTGCGCGGAGGAGAGACCCAGTACTTC
CDR3: CASSLRGGETQYF

V: TRBV12-3/TRBV12-4
J: TRBJ1-2
D: NA
size: NA
DNA: TGTGCCAGCAGTCCCAGCCGACGGGGGGGCGAAGGCTACACCTTC
CDR3: CASSPSRRGGEGYTF

V: TRBV7-8
J: TRBJ2-7
D: NA
size: once
DNA: TGTGCCAGCTGCCCCGAGGGGCTCTACTACGAGCAGTACTTC
CDR3: CASCPEGLYYEQYF

V: TRBV4-1
J: TRBJ1-2
D: NA
size: NA
DNA: TGCGCCAGCAGCCAACTGAGCGGGGCGCAGGGCCTCTATGGTTACACCTTC
CDR3: CASSQLSGAQGLYGYTF

V: TRBV20-1
J: TRBJ2-3
D: NA
size: few
DNA: TGCAGTGCTAGAGGACAGGCTCCAGATACGCAGTATTTT
CDR3: CSARGQAPDTQYF

V: TRBV12-3/TRBV12-4
J: TRBJ1-2
D: NA
size: NA
DNA: TGTGCCAGCAGTCCCCAGCCAGCACTGCGAGGCTACACCTTC
CDR3: CASSPQPALRGYTF

V: TRBV7-2
J: TRBJ2-1
D: TRBD2
size: many
DNA: TGTGCCAGCAGTCAGCGGGGGGGCGGGAATGAGCAGTTCTTC
CDR3: CASSQRGGGNEQFF

V: TRBV10-3
J: TRBJ2-1
D: NA
size: NA
DNA: TGTGCCATCAGTGGAGTAGGCGGCCGCTACAATGAGCAGTTCTTC
CDR3: CAISGVGGRYNEQFF

V: TRBV4-3
J: TRBJ1-6
D: NA
size: NA
DNA: TGCGCCAGCAGCCAAGGGTGGACCAATTCACCCCTCCACTTT
CDR3: CASSQGWTNSPLHF

V: TRBV14
J: TRBJ2-1
D: NA
size: NA
DNA: TGTGCCAGCAGCCAAGATTGGTTAGCGGAGCTACAGTTCTTC
CDR3: CASSQDWLAELQFF

V: TRBV7-9
J: TRBJ2-5
D: NA
size: NA
DNA: TGTGCCAGCAGCTTAGTAAAGGTGGAGGAGACCCAGTACTTC
CDR3: CASSLVKVEETQYF

V: TRBV5-1
J: TRBJ2-1
D: NA
size: few
DNA: TGCGCCAGCAGCTTGGATGCGGGGCACAATGAGCAGTTCTTC
CDR3: CASSLDAGHNEQFF

V: TRBV28
J: TRBJ1-1
D: NA
size: few
DNA: TGTGCCACTTTAACAGGGACCACTGAAGCTTTCTTT
CDR3: CATLTGTTEAFF

V: TRBV15
J: TRBJ2-7
D: NA
size: few
DNA: TGTGCCACCAGCAGAGGAGACCTCTCCTACGAGCAGTACTTC
CDR3: CATSRGDLSYEQYF

V: TRBV9
J: TRBJ1-4
D: NA
size: few
DNA: TGTGCCAGCAGCGTAGGAGGGGTTCAAGAGGAAAAACTGTTTTTT
CDR3: CASSVGGVQEEKLFF

V: TRBV10-3
J: TRBJ1-2
D: TRBD1
size: many
DNA: TGTGCCATCAATACGGGGACAGGTCCCTATGGCTACACCTTC
CDR3: CAINTGTGPYGYTF

V: TRBV12-3/TRBV12-4
J: TRBJ1-1
D: TRBD1
size: few
DNA: TGTGCCAGCAGTTCACGGACAGGGCAAACTGAAGCTTTCTTT
CDR3: CASSSRTGQTEAFF

V: TRBV9
J: TRBJ2-1
D: NA
size: few
DNA: TGTGCCAGCAGCGTAGGGGAAGGGGACAATGAGCAGTTCTTC
CDR3: CASSVGEGDNEQFF

V: TRBV7-6
J: TRBJ2-7
D: NA
size: NA
DNA: TGTGCCAGCAACTTAGCTGCGGATTTGGGGCAGTACTTC
CDR3: CASNLAADLGQYF

V: TRBV5-4
J: TRBJ2-5
D: TRBD1
size: NA
DNA: TGTGCCAGCAGCCCGGACAGGGGAGGGGAAGAGACCCAGTACTTC
CDR3: CASSPDRGGEETQYF

V: TRBV7-2
J: TRBJ2-5
D: TRBD2
size: few
DNA: TGTGCCAGCAGCCCCACGTTGGGACTAGCGGGGAGGGAGACCCAGTACTTC
CDR3: CASSPTLGLAGRETQYF

V: TRBV2
J: TRBJ2-3
D: NA
size: NA
DNA: TGTGCCAGCAGCCCAGGGGTGCTCCTCAACTCAGATACGCAGTATTTT
CDR3: CASSPGVLLNSDTQYF

V: TRBV2
J: TRBJ1-2
D: NA
size: NA
DNA: TGTGCCAGCAGGTCAGAGGGCCTCTATGGCTACACCTTC
CDR3: CASRSEGLYGYTF

V: TRBV12-3/TRBV12-4
J: TRBJ1-2
D: NA
size: NA
DNA: TGTGCCAGCAGTCCCCTCAGCGGGCGCGACAACTATGGCTACACCTTC
CDR3: CASSPLSGRDNYGYTF

V: TRBV4-3
J: TRBJ1-1
D: TRBD1
size: NA
DNA: TGCGCCAGCAACCAGGGGACAGGGGGCGGGCACCCCGGTACTGAAGCTTTCTTT
CDR3: CASNQGTGGGHPGTEAFF

V: TRBV15
J: TRBJ2-1
D: NA
size: once
DNA: TGTGCCACCAGCAGAAACCCAAGTAACAATGAGCAGTTCTTC
CDR3: CATSRNPSNNEQFF

V: TRBV4-2
J: TRBJ2-3
D: TRBD1
size: NA
DNA: TGTGCCAGCAGCAGAACGGGGGACAGGGCCACAGATACGCAGTATTTT
CDR3: CASSRTGDRATDTQYF

V: TRBV7-9
J: TRBJ2-7
D: NA
size: NA
DNA: TGTGCCGGCACAATAGGAGGGGCCTACGAGCAGTACTTC
CDR3: CAGTIGGAYEQYF

V: TRBV20-1
J: TRBJ2-7
D: TRBD1
size: few
DNA: TGCAGTGCGGTGATACCGGGACAGGGGGCGGGTGAGCAGTACTTC
CDR3: CSAVIPGQGAGEQYF

V: TRBV27
J: TRBJ1-2
D: NA
size: NA
DNA: TGTGCCAGCGCAGGCCTCTTCGGGAATAACTATGGCTACACCTTC
CDR3: CASAGLFGNNYGYTF